Sequencing of this T cell receptor beta chain was carried out in a study of blood T cell repertoires in COVID-19. This CDR3 contains 16 residues. With 2 bases removed from V and 6 bases from J, the gap between germline ends came to 14 bases. Germline CDR1 is ENHRY and CDR2 is SYGVKD. Clones were read by immunoSEQ multiplex PCR, and TCRdb kept only the in-frame ones, dropping some. This table holds about 250,000 clones, about 87% found once. The chain has TRBV10-3 and TRBJ1-6; no reliable D call. The sequencing sample was made of peripheral blood. This sequence was found in a woman under 40 with COVID-19, enrolled during active disease. The CDR3 is CAISEAWEAGNSPLHF. DNA of the CDR3: TGTGCCATCAGTGAGGCCTGGGAGGCGGGTAATTCACCCCTCCACTTT.